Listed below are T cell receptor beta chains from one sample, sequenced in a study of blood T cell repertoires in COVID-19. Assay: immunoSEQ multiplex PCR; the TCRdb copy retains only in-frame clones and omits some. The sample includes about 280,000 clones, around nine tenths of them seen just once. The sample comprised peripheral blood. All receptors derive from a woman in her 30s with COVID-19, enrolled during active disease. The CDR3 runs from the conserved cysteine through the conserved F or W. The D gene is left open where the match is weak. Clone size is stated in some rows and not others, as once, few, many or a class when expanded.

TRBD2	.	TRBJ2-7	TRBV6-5	TGTGCCAGCAGCAGACTAGCGGGAGTACACGAGCAGTACTTC	CASSRLAGVHEQYF
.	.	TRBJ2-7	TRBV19	TGTGCCAGTAGTATAGAGGCAGGCGGAGGGTACGAGCAGTACTTC	CASSIEAGGGYEQYF
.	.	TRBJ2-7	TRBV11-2	TGTGCCAGCAGCTTATCCCTCTCCTACGAGCAGTACTTC	CASSLSLSYEQYF
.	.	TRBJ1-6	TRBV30	TGTGCCTGGAGTGCCGGGCAGGGTGGGAATTCACCCCTCCACTTT	CAWSAGQGGNSPLHF
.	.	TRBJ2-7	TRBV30	TGTGCCTGGAGTGGAGGTCCCTACGAGCAGTACTTC	CAWSGGPYEQYF
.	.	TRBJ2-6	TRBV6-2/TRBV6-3	TGTGCCAGCAGTTACCCCGGGGGTTCTGGGGCCAACGTCCTGACTTTC	CASSYPGGSGANVLTF
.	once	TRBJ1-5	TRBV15	TGTGCCACCAGCAGAACAGGGCCGGGGAGCAATCAGCCCCAGCATTTT	CATSRTGPGSNQPQHF
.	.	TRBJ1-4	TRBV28	TGTGCCAGCAGGGCAACGGGGAGGCCTAATGAAAAACTGTTTTTT	CASRATGRPNEKLFF
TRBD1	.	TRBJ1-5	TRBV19	TGTGCCAGTAGTATGGGCCGGGACAGGGTTTACCAGCCCCAGCATTTT	CASSMGRDRVYQPQHF
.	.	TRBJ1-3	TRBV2	TGTGCCAGCTCCGGGGGGATTGGAAACACCATATATTTT	CASSGGIGNTIYF
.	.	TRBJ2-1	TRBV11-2	TGTGCCAGCAGCTTAGTGGGGACAGCGGGCTACGCCAAGAATGAGCAGTTCTTC	CASSLVGTAGYAKNEQFF
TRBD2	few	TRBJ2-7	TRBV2	TGTGCCAGCGGAACTAGCGGCTACGAGCAGTACTTC	CASGTSGYEQYF
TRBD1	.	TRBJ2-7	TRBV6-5	TGTGCCAGCAAAGGGCGACAGGGGGCCGCCTACGAGCAGTACTTC	CASKGRQGAAYEQYF
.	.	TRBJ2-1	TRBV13	TGTGCCAGCAGCCCCGGGAACCACAATGAGCAGTTCTTC	CASSPGNHNEQFF
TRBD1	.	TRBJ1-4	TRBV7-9	TGTGCCAGCAGCTTGACTTCGGGACAGGGTGAAAAACTGTTTTTT	CASSLTSGQGEKLFF
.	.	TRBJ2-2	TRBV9	TGTGCCAGCAGTGAGACAGGTTTAAAGAACACCGGGGAGCTGTTTTTT	CASSETGLKNTGELFF
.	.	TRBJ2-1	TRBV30	TGTGCCTGGAATCCCCTAGCGCGGGGCTCCTACAATGAGCAGTTCTTC	CAWNPLARGSYNEQFF
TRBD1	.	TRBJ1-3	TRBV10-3	TGTGCCATCAGGGGACAGGCGGGGAACACCATATATTTT	CAIRGQAGNTIYF
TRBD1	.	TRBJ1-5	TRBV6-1	TGTGCCAGCAGTGAGTTCGGACAGGGGATTTGGCAGCCCCAGCATTTT	CASSEFGQGIWQPQHF
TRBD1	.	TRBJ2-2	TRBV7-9	TGTGCCAGCAGCCAAACAGGGGGCGCTGACACCGGGGAGCTGTTTTTT	CASSQTGGADTGELFF
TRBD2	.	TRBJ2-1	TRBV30	TGTGCCTGGAGAATGGGACTAGCGTCCCCCAATGAGCAGTTCTTC	CAWRMGLASPNEQFF
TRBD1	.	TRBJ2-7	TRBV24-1	TGTGCCACCAGTGGTTCTTGGACAGGCGGGGAGCAGTACTTC	CATSGSWTGGEQYF
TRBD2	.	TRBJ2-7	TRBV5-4	TGTGCCAGCAGCTTGGGCCTAGCGGGAGTCCGGGAGCAGTACTTC	CASSLGLAGVREQYF
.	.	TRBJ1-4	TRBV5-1	TGCGCCAGCAGCGCGGGACCTGGGAATGAAAAACTGTTTTTT	CASSAGPGNEKLFF
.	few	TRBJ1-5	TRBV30	TGTGCCCAGGGGCGAGGAAATCAGCCCCAGCATTTT	CAQGRGNQPQHF
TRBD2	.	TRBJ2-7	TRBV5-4	TGTGCCAGCAGCTTTGGGGGGGATCCGTCCTACGAGCAGTACTTC	CASSFGGDPSYEQYF
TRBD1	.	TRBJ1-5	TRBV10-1	TGCGCCAGCAAAAAAGGAGGGACAGGGACAAGGCCCCAGCATTTT	CASKKGGTGTRPQHF
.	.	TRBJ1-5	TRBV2	TGTGCCAGCAGTGGGGGAGGCAGGGCTGGTCAGCCCCAGCATTTT	CASSGGGRAGQPQHF
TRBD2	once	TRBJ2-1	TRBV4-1	TGCGCCAGCAGCCAAGAAGCGGCGGGGGGCCATTGGTACAATGAGCAGTTCTTC	CASSQEAAGGHWYNEQFF
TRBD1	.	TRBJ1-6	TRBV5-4	TGTGCCAGCAGCTTGGGGACAGGGGATTCACCCCTCCACTTT	CASSLGTGDSPLHF
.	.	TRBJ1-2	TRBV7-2	TGTGCCAGCAGCCTACAGGGAGGGGGCTATGGCTACACCTTC	CASSLQGGGYGYTF
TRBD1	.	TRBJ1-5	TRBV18	TGTGCCAGCTCACGCGGACAGGATCAGCCCCAGCATTTT	CASSRGQDQPQHF
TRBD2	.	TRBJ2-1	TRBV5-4	TGTGCCAGCAGCCCCGGGACTAGTTATCACAATGAGCAGTTCTTC	CASSPGTSYHNEQFF
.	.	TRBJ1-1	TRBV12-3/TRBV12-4	TGTGCCAGCAGTAAGGGGACTGAAGCTTTCTTT	CASSKGTEAFF
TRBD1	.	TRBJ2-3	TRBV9	TGTGCCAGCAGCGCGTACAGGGGGCCTACCACAGATACGCAGTATTTT	CASSAYRGPTTDTQYF
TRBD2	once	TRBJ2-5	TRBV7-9	TGTGCCAGCACACTTATCCAGCGGGAGTGGGAGACCCAGTACTTC	CASTLIQREWETQYF
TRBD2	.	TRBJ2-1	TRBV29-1	TGCAGCGTCGGACGGACTAGCGGCCCCTACAATGAGCAGTTCTTC	CSVGRTSGPYNEQFF
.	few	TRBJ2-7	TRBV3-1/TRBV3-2	TGTGCCAGCGCCCCTTCGAGGAGCAGCCTCTACGAGCAGTACTTC	CASAPSRSSLYEQYF
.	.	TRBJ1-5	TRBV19	TGTGCCAGTAGTATCCCCCGACAGACTAGCAATCAGCCCCAGCATTTT	CASSIPRQTSNQPQHF
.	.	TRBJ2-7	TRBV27	TGTGCCAGCAGTTTAGTAGGGGACTCCTACGAGCAGTACTTC	CASSLVGDSYEQYF
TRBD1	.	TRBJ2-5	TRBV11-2	TGTGCCAGCAGCTTGGAGGGGACAGGGGAGACCCAGTACTTC	CASSLEGTGETQYF
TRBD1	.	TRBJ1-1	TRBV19	TGTGCCAGTAGTAGGGACAGTTTGATGAACACTGAAGCTTTCTTT	CASSRDSLMNTEAFF
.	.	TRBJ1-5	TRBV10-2	TGCGCCAGCGGGCCTGGAGGACCCCAGCATTTT	CASGPGGPQHF
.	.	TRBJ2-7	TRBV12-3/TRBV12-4	TGTGCCAGCGGCACGGGAGCAGGTGACGAGCAGTACTTC	CASGTGAGDEQYF
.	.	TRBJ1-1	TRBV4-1	TGCGCCAGCAGCCCCCCCTTGAACACTGAAGCTTTCTTT	CASSPPLNTEAFF
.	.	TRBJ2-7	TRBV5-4	TGTGCCAGCAGCTTGGCCGGGATCTACGAGCAGTACTTC	CASSLAGIYEQYF
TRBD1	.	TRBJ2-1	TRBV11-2	TGTGCCAGCAGCTTTGGGACAGGATACTACAATGAGCAGTTCTTC	CASSFGTGYYNEQFF
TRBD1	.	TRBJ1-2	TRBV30	TGTGCCTCCAGCTGGACAGGGGGCTATGGCTACACCTTC	CASSWTGGYGYTF
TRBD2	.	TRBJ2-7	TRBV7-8	TGTGCCAGCAGCTTAGCGTCGGGAGGCTACGAGCAGTACTTC	CASSLASGGYEQYF
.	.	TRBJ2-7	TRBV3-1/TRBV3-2	TGTGCCAGCAGCCAATCTATACAGCTCAGCGAGCAGTACTTC	CASSQSIQLSEQYF
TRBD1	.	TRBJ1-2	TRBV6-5	TGTGCCAGCAGACAGGGGCCCCTTGGCTACACCTTC	CASRQGPLGYTF
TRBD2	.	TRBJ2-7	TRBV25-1	TGTGCCAGCAGGGGGACTAGCGGGAGGGCCACCAGCTCCTACGAGCAGTACTTC	CASRGTSGRATSSYEQYF
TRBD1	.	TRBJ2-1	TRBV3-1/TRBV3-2	TGTGCCAGCAGCCTTCTAACAGGGGTCAATGAGCAGTTCTTC	CASSLLTGVNEQFF
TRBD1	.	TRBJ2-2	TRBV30	TGTGCCTGGAGGGGACAGGGGGCCCCCGGGGAGCTGTTTTTT	CAWRGQGAPGELFF